These 27 T cell receptor beta chains were sequenced from one sample in a study of T cells after yellow fever vaccination. Each CDR3 protein is one row after TCRdb ran MiXCR on the 5' RACE reads. There are some 320,000 distinct CDR3 sequences in the sample; roughly 8.7% occur only once, and roughly 18% lies in the top ten. Here the sequenced sample was PBMCs, taken on the day of the first yellow fever vaccination. The receptor source for this set is a man between 18 and 35 years old who received the YFV17D yellow fever vaccine.

This clonotype was observed a few times. V and J are TRBV7-9 and TRBJ2-5, with 7 bases that match TRBD1. The length of the CDR3 is 13 residues. Germline V gene lookup returns CDR1 SEHNR and CDR2 FQNEAQ (reference sequence). V was clipped by 6 bases and J by 2 bases; unmatched bases: 3. The CDR3 region has the DNA TGTGCCAGCAGGCCAGGGGGACAAGAGACCCAGTACTTC. Translation: CASRPGGQETQYF.

There are many counts of this clonotype. This sequence joins TRBV4-2 and TRBJ2-1; the D is unclear. CDR1 LGHNA and CDR2 YNFKEQ come from the germline V gene. The CDR3 totals 14 residues. The V and J ends lost 5 bases and 4 bases respectively, with 12 bases between them. The CDR3 reads CASSTTDEYNEQFF. The CDR3 nucleotides are TGTGCCAGCAGCACCACTGACGAGTACAATGAGCAGTTCTTC.

The chain links TRBV5-5 to TRBJ1-2, with D possibly matching TRBD1 (6 bases). Germline V lookup: CDR1 SGHKS, CDR2 YYEKEE (reference sequence). The CDR3 totals 15 residues. V was trimmed by 5 bases and J by 5 bases, leaving 19 bases between them. The CDR3 nucleotides are TGTGCCAGCAGACAAACACAGGGATCTACGTATGGCTACACCTTC. Its translation is CASRQTQGSTYGYTF.

The gene calls are TRBV12-3 or TRBV12-4 and TRBJ2-5; D is unclear. The CDR3 consists of 13 residues. The V and J ends lost 7 bases and 4 bases respectively, with 13 bases between them. CDR3 in DNA: TGTGCCAGCACACCGGCCTGGTTAGAGACCCAGTACTTC. Protein sequence: CASTPAWLETQYF.

This clonotype turned up a few times. The chain employs TRBV20-1 and TRBJ2-5; possible D gene TRBD2, 6 bases. The germline V and J ends were trimmed by 6 bases and 4 bases, with 21 bases remaining between them. CDR3 size: 15 residues. Per the germline V gene, CDR1 is DFQATT and CDR2 is SNEGSKA (reference sequence). The CDR3 DNA sequence: TGCAGTGCCCCGAGAGGTTCCGGGCGGGGAGAGACCCAGTACTTC. This sequence encodes CSAPRGSGRGETQYF.

This clonotype was picked up a small number of times. The chain is built from TRBV7-3 and TRBJ1-1; D is possibly TRBD1 (5 bases). Per the germline V gene, CDR1 is SGHTA and CDR2 is FQGTGA. V lost 4 bases and J lost 11, with 14 bases in between. This CDR3 region has 12 residues. The DNA for the CDR3 is TGTGCCAGCAGCTCGCCGGGACGCAAGGCTTTCTTT. Protein: CASSSPGRKAFF.

The chain employs TRBV4-2 and TRBJ2-7; the D gene is possibly TRBD2 (8 bases). The length of the CDR3 is 16 residues. V lost 4 bases to trimming and J lost 1 base, with 17 bases between them. Per germline, CDR1 LGHNA and CDR2 YNFKEQ. CDR3 amino acids: CASSPQGVAGSYEQYF. Here the CDR3 DNA reads TGTGCCAGCAGCCCCCAGGGGGTAGCGGGGTCCTACGAGCAGTACTTC.

The CDR3 DNA is TGTGCCAGCTCACCACCCGGTTCCGTGGATGAGCAGTTCTTC. Translating it yields CASSPPGSVDEQFF. V usage is TRBV18 and J usage is TRBJ2-1, with D hard to call. The CDR3 spans 14 residues. Germline-derived CDR1 and CDR2 are KGHSH and LQKENI. V was shortened by 0 bases and J by 8 bases, with 11 bases between the two germline ends.

A few counts support this clonotype. The gene calls are TRBV7-9 and TRBJ1-1; D remains ambiguous. V dropped 10 bases and J dropped 1 base, with 7 bases sitting between them. The length of the CDR3 is 11 residues. Germline CDR1 is SEHNR and CDR2 is FQNEAQ (reference sequence). The CDR3 is CAKEENTEAFF. The CDR3 nucleotides read TGTGCCAAAGAGGAGAACACTGAAGCTTTCTTT.

This clonotype was seen a few times. J is TRBJ1-4 and V is TRBV12-3 or TRBV12-4; a possible D gene is TRBD1 (5 bases). The V and J ends lost 3 bases and 8 bases respectively, with 16 bases between them. This CDR3 has 15 amino acids. The CDR3 loop is CASSFLRGRGEKLFF. CDR3 nucleotide sequence: TGTGCCAGCAGTTTTCTAAGGGGAAGGGGCGAAAAACTGTTTTTT.

This chain uses TRBV29-1 with TRBJ1-1; D is unresolved. The germline V gene encodes CDR1 SQVTM and CDR2 ANQGSEA. The CDR3 sequence is 13 residues long. With 0 bases removed from V and 7 bases from J, the gap between germline ends came to 12 bases. The CDR3 sequence: CSVEDTNSNEAFF. DNA for the CDR3: TGCAGCGTTGAAGACACAAATTCCAATGAAGCTTTCTTT.

This clonotype showed up just a few times. The chain links TRBV5-1 to TRBJ1-4; possibly TRBD1 for D (5 bases). With 4 bases removed from V and 10 bases from J, the gap between germline ends came to 17 bases. The CDR3 consists of 14 residues. Germline-derived CDR1 and CDR2 are SGHRS and YFSETQ. The CDR3 nucleotides are TGCGCCAGCAGCGAGGTGACAGTTAAAGGAAAACTGTTTTTT. It translates to CASSEVTVKGKLFF.

This clonotype was counted only a few times. This chain joins TRBV7-2 and TRBJ1-5, with a tentative D call TRBD1 (5 bases). V was shortened by 5 bases and J by 0 bases, with 17 bases between the two germline ends. This CDR3 spans 17 amino acids. Germline V gene lookup returns CDR1 SGHTA and CDR2 FQGNSA. The CDR3 DNA is TGTGCCAGCAGCACCGGACAAGGCCGATATAGCAATCAGCCCCAGCATTTT. This gives the protein CASSTGQGRYSNQPQHF.

This clonotype was counted ten times or more. The chain joins TRBV5-5 to TRBJ2-2; D tentatively reads TRBD1 or TRBD2 (5 bases each). The CDR3 has 17 amino acids. The V gene's germline CDR1 is SGHKS and CDR2 YYEKEE (reference sequence). V was pared by 1 base and J by 1 base, with 14 bases between. As DNA, the CDR3 is TGTGCCAGCAGCTTGACGTCTACGGGACGGAACACCGGGGAGCTGTTTTTT. It encodes CASSLTSTGRNTGELFF.

The V call is TRBV7-6, the J call TRBJ2-5; TRBD1 aligns across 7 bases. The V gene's germline CDR1 is SGHVS and CDR2 FNYEAQ. CDR3 length equals 20 residues. Unmatched junction bases numbered 20, after V lost 4 bases and J lost 0 bases. CDR3: CASSSVLIEVTGRDQETQYF. The CDR3 DNA reads TGTGCCAGCAGCTCGGTATTGATAGAGGTGACAGGGAGAGACCAAGAGACCCAGTACTTC.

This clonotype was seen many times. This chain links TRBV15 with TRBJ2-6; the D is unclear. This CDR3 has 15 amino acids. The germline V gene encodes CDR1 LNHNV and CDR2 YYDKDF (reference sequence). V was pared by 0 bases and J by 5 bases, with 8 bases between. CDR3 residues: CATSRDSPRANVLTF. CDR3 bases: TGTGCCACCAGCAGAGACAGTCCCCGGGCCAACGTCCTGACTTTC.

The chain joins TRBV9 to TRBJ2-3; TRBD2 aligns across 8 bases. V shed 3 bases, J shed 2 bases, and the junction held 5 bases outside the gene matches. The CDR3 is 15 amino acids. The V gene's germline CDR1 is SGDLS and CDR2 YYNGEE. CDR3 residues: CASSGTGGITDTQYF. CDR3 DNA: TGTGCCAGCAGCGGGACGGGGGGGATCACAGATACGCAGTATTTT.

This clonotype has at least ten counts. The CDR3 region is CASGADRNTEAFF. The CDR3 coding sequence is TGTGCCAGCGGGGCCGACAGGAACACTGAAGCTTTCTTT. The chain is built from TRBV16 and TRBJ1-1; D might be TRBD1 (5 bases). The ends were cut back, 8 bases at V and 1 base at J, with 11 bases in the middle. The germline CDR1 and CDR2 sequences are KGHSY and FQNENV. The CDR3 is 13 amino acids.

This clonotype was detected only a few times. This rearrangement joins TRBV7-9 to TRBJ2-4, with D perhaps matching TRBD2 (5 bases). The CDR3 runs to 16 residues. The germline gives CDR1 SEHNR, CDR2 FQNEAQ (reference sequence). V was pared by 1 base and J by 0 bases, with 10 bases between. The CDR3: CASSLGRTIAKNIQYF. DNA for the CDR3: TGTGCCAGCAGCTTAGGGAGGACCATAGCCAAAAACATTCAGTACTTC.

This clonotype showed up just a few times. The genes are TRBV4-3 and TRBJ2-3, with TRBD2 as a possible D gene (7 bases). The CDR3 consists of 15 residues. Deletions cut 1 base from V and 2 bases from J, with 10 bases between. CDR1 LGHNA and CDR2 YSLEER come from the germline V gene. The CDR3 coding sequence is TGCGCCAGCAGCCAAGCGGCGGGGGCCACAGATACGCAGTATTTT. This encodes CASSQAAGATDTQYF.

This clonotype showed up just a few times. This rearrangement joins TRBV7-9 to TRBJ2-2; no definite D call. Per the germline V gene, CDR1 is SEHNR and CDR2 is FQNEAQ (reference sequence). V was trimmed by 2 bases and J by 6 bases, leaving 13 bases between them. The CDR3 extends over 15 amino acids. The CDR3 protein is CASSLRRPAPGELFF. CDR3 nucleotides: TGTGCCAGCAGCTTAAGAAGGCCCGCACCCGGGGAGCTGTTTTTT.

The rearrangement uses TRBV5-1 and TRBJ2-1; D may be TRBD1 or TRBD2 (5 bases each). This CDR3 contains 19 residues. Looked up from germline, CDR1 is SGHRS and CDR2 is YFSETQ. V shed 1 base and J shed 4 bases, with 24 bases lying between them. CDR3 bases: TGCGCCAGCAGCTTGAGGGAAGGGGCGGGCACGTTAGAATACAATGAGCAGTTCTTC. Protein sequence: CASSLREGAGTLEYNEQFF.

The sample holds a few counts of this clonotype. This chain uses TRBV19 with TRBJ1-2; D unclear. The V end lost 5 bases, the J end lost 6 bases, and 22 bases lay between the germline ends. Germline V gene sequence: CDR1 LNHDA, CDR2 SQIVND (reference sequence). This CDR3 has 16 amino acids. Here the CDR3 reads CASSQAPWVRSHGYTF. CDR3 sequence (DNA): TGTGCCAGTAGTCAAGCCCCCTGGGTGAGAAGCCATGGCTACACCTTC.

The chain recombines TRBV30 with TRBJ2-5; the match to TRBD1 covers 9 bases. Germline lookup yields CDR1 GTSNPN and CDR2 SVGIG (reference sequence). The CDR3 has 14 amino acids. V dropped 0 bases and J dropped 3; count of bases not matched to a gene: 2. CDR3 nucleotide sequence: TGTGCCTGGAGTGTACGGGACAGGGAAGAGACCCAGTACTTC. This codes for CAWSVRDREETQYF.

This clonotype was seen more than once but under ten times. V usage is TRBV4-1 and J usage is TRBJ2-2; 7 bases align to TRBD1. Germline V gene sequence: CDR1 MGHRA, CDR2 YSYEKL. The trim removed 7 bases at V and 0 bases at J, leaving 5 bases unmatched. The CDR3 has 15 residues. CDR3 nucleotides: TGCGCCAGCATGATGGGGACAGCGAACACCGGGGAGCTGTTTTTT. Protein sequence: CASMMGTANTGELFF.

The J gene is TRBJ1-5, the V gene TRBV27; no clear D. The CDR3 totals 15 residues. V was shortened by 4 bases and J by 0 bases, with 10 bases between the two germline ends. Germline CDR1 MNHEY, CDR2 SMNVEV (reference sequence). CDR3 sequence reads: CASSYKAASNQPQHF. The DNA for the CDR3 is TGTGCCAGCAGTTACAAGGCAGCTAGCAATCAGCCCCAGCATTTT.

This clonotype was observed at least ten times. This chain connects TRBV5-1 to TRBJ2-5, with 10 bases that match TRBD1. The germline V gene has CDR1 SGHRS and CDR2 YFSETQ. The CDR3 extends over 16 amino acids. Trimming removed 4 bases from V and 4 bases from J; junction bases left unmatched: 10. The DNA of the CDR3 is TGCGCCAGCAGCCTTACGAGACAGGGGGCTGGAGAGACCCAGTACTTC. This translates into CASSLTRQGAGETQYF.